This TCR beta chain was found in a study of blood T cells in healthy people across ages. This clonotype was seen many times. Its cognate antigen is unknown. PCR was performed a second time for about 7 to 11 cycles using a sample-barcoded 5' primer and a J-beta primer mix. In TCRdb, the 5' RACE reads were re-called with MiXCR into one record per CDR3 protein. The sample yields more than 550,000 distinct CDR3 sequences, about 24% seen once. Donors were healthy Caucasian individuals from Russia aged roughly 6 to 90. Study outcomes and limitations: While age rose, TCR beta diversity per million T cells dropped in a roughly linear way.

The TCR sequence derives from a man in his 70s in good health. Specimen: blood.

CDR3 sequence (DNA): TGTGCCAGCAGTTACCGAGGGACTGCCCAAGAGACCCAGTACTTC. This codes for CASSYRGTAQETQYF. The V gene is TRBV6-5, the J gene TRBJ2-5; D might be TRBD2 (6 bases). CDR3 length: 15 amino acids. Germline V gives CDR1 MNHEY, CDR2 SVGAGI. Trimming removed 2 bases at V and 1 base at J, with 11 bases between.